This T cell receptor beta chain came from a study of vaccination and CD4 T cells after COVID-19. For the study at large: The convalescents comprised six males and four females, two of them Hispanic. For control cultures, the treatment was a CEFX pool, an HIV-1 Nef pool, or no peptide. SARS-CoV-2, HCoV-NL63, HCoV-OC43 and HCoV-229E supplied the overlapping spike peptides used to stimulate cells. Blood was drawn a median around 71 days post second dose, range 14 to 241.

About this clonotype: Its antigen remains unidentified.

Treatment here: approximately 9-day PBMC culture with coronavirus spike peptide pools or control peptides (ViraFEST assay). The CDR3 has 13 amino acids. CDR1 and CDR2 (germline): MDHEN, SYDVKM. Cultured CD4+ T-cell DNA underwent Oncomine TCR Beta short-read sequencing. Using its own MiXCR run on the PCR reads, TCRdb lists one record per CDR3 protein. The table includes about 9,100 distinct CDR3 sequences, 55% to 65% detected once. Sequencing used cultured CD4+ T cells from blood, obtained after SARS-CoV-2 vaccination. V is TRBV28 and J is TRBJ2-1, with D perhaps matching TRBD1 or TRBD2 (6 bases each). The closer fit of TRBJ2-7 to the DNA end suggests the J call may be wrong. The source of this sequence is a human donor with COVID-19. The CDR3 is CASLRRDTNEQYF. The CDR3 bases are TGTGCCAGTTTAAGGAGGGACACCAACGAGCAGTACTTC.